The 2 T cell receptor beta chains reported below all come from one sample, sequenced in a study of T cell responses to AZD1222 COVID-19 vaccine. Sequencing used immunoSEQ multiplex PCR; TCRdb keeps in-frame clones, though not all of them. The sample lists about 120,000 clones; around nine tenths were seen once. This specimen was peripheral blood, taken on day 0 of AZD1222 vaccination. These receptors all come from an adult in good health.

V and J are TRBV6-2 or TRBV6-3 and TRBJ2-7; 10 bases map to TRBD2. This CDR3 has 15 residues. Germline assignment: CDR1 MNHEY and CDR2 SVGEGT. Germline trimming cut 7 bases from V and 0 bases from J; bases unmatched to any gene: 6. Here the CDR3 reads CASNPTSGTSYEQYF. The CDR3 DNA sequence: TGTGCCAGCAACCCCACTAGCGGGACCTCCTACGAGCAGTACTTC.

V usage is TRBV18 and J usage is TRBJ1-5; 7 bases are a match to TRBD1. This CDR3 spans 15 amino acids. J was trimmed by 3 bases and V by 3 bases; bases with no gene match: 5. Germline V gene lookup returns CDR1 KGHSH and CDR2 LQKENI. The CDR3 is CASSPAQGFNQPQHF. DNA for the CDR3: TGTGCCAGCTCACCGGCACAGGGGTTCAATCAGCCCCAGCATTTT. The whole variable domain, filled in from reference TRBV18 and TRBJ1-5, reads NAGVMQNPRHLVRRRGQEARLRCSPMKGHSHVYWYRQLPEEGLKFMVYLQKENIIDESGMPKERFSAEFPKEGPSILRIQQVVRGDSAAYFCASSPAQGFNQPQHFGDGTRLSIL.